The 15 T cell receptor beta chains reported below all come from one sample, sequenced in a study of CDR3 diversity in severe acne. From the PCR reads, TCRdb called clonotypes with MiXCR, one entry per CDR3 protein. Among roughly 100,000 distinct CDR3 sequences listed, roughly 51% were seen once. The specimen was blood. The source is a male donor with acne.

This chain connects TRBV2 to TRBJ2-2, with unresolved D. This CDR3 comprises 15 residues. The V end was cut by 6 bases, the J end by 1 base, with 12 bases between. CDR1 is SNHLY and CDR2 is FYNNEI in the germline V gene. The DNA for the CDR3 is TGTGCCAGCAGCACCCGGGTAGAGAACACCGGGGAGCTGTTTTTT. This gives the protein CASSTRVENTGELFF.

This clonotype was recorded at least ten times. This chain joins TRBV15 and TRBJ1-6; possible D gene TRBD1, 5 bases. The V gene lost 0 bases and the J gene lost 6 bases, with 9 bases spanning the gap. The CDR3 is 15 residues long. CDR1 and CDR2 from the germline V gene are LNHNV and YYDKDF (reference sequence). CDR3 sequence: CATSREDNVNSPLHF. In DNA, the CDR3 is TGTGCCACCAGCAGAGAGGACAATGTTAATTCACCCCTCCACTTT. The full variable domain, with the rest looked up from reference TRBV15 and TRBJ1-6, is DAMVIQNPRYQVTQFGKPVTLSCSQTLNHNVMYWYQQKSSQAPKLLFHYYDKDFNNEADTPDNFQSRRPNTSFCFLDIRSPGLGDTAMYLCATSREDNVNSPLHFGNGTRLTVT.

This clonotype has more than one count but fewer than ten. Here the CDR3 DNA reads TGTGCCAGCAGCCAAGCCCCGGGAGGGGCAGATACGCAGTATTTT. Translation: CASSQAPGGADTQYF. The chain joins TRBV4-2 to TRBJ2-3, with 8 bases lining up with TRBD2. Germline CDR1 reads LGHNA; CDR2 reads YNFKEQ. The CDR3 spans 15 residues. V trimming: 1 base; J trimming: 4 bases; junction bases outside the gene matches: 4.

This clonotype was counted ten times or more. The junction differs from germline at one of its ends, possibly a read error. The chain has TRBV7-2 and TRBJ1-4; weak D call: TRBD1 (5 bases). The CDR3 loop spans 15 amino acids. The germline V gene encodes CDR1 SGHTA and CDR2 FQGNSA. The CDR3 sequence is CASSPRQTTNEKLFF. The CDR3 bases are TGTGCCAGCAGCCCGCGACAGACAACAAATGAAAAACTGTTTTTT.

This clonotype is termed medium-sized. The CDR3 coding sequence is TGTGCCAGCAGTGAAGATCGATTTGGCTACACCTTC. Encoded protein: CASSEDRFGYTF. The chain links TRBV2 to TRBJ1-2; no firm D call. Trimming shortened V by 1 base and J by 7 bases, and 7 bases separated the two germline ends. This CDR3 has 12 residues. Germline lookup yields CDR1 SNHLY and CDR2 FYNNEI.

In this sample, this clonotype turned up many times. The rearrangement uses TRBV29-1 and TRBJ2-5; D perhaps matches TRBD2 (6 bases). Per the germline V gene, CDR1 is SQVTM and CDR2 is ANQGSEA. V gave up 6 bases and J gave up 10 bases, with 21 bases separating them. The CDR3 has 13 residues. The CDR3 loop reads CSVDGGSPLNQYF. The CDR3 nucleotides are TGCAGCGTGGATGGGGGGTCCCCATTGAACCAGTACTTC.

The chain carries TRBV5-6 and TRBJ1-4; tentative D call: TRBD1 (6 bases). The CDR3 contains 20 residues. CDR1 and CDR2 (germline): SGHDT, YYEEEE. Trimming cost V 0 bases and J 2 bases, with 23 bases left between them. CDR3 coding DNA: TGTGCCAGCAGCTTGGTTGGAACAGGGTGGAGTAGTGGGACTAATGAAAAACTGTTTTTT. This translates into CASSLVGTGWSSGTNEKLFF.

This clonotype was observed a single time. This sequence joins TRBV2 and TRBJ2-2; D remains unclear. CDR3 size: 12 residues. Germline assignment: CDR1 SNHLY and CDR2 FYNNEI. The V gene lost 8 bases and the J gene lost 5 bases, with 9 bases spanning the gap. CDR3 nucleotides: TGTGCCAGCCCACGGTGGACCGGGGAGCTGTTTTTT. It is translated as CASPRWTGELFF.

This clonotype appeared many times. The chain recombines TRBV4-1 with TRBJ2-3; 9 nucleotides align to TRBD2. Germline-derived CDR1 and CDR2 are MGHRA and YSYEKL. This CDR3 region has 17 residues. V shed 0 bases, J shed 3 bases, and the junction held 7 bases outside the gene matches. The CDR3 sequence: CASSQDMGGRGTDTQYF. The CDR3, as DNA: TGCGCCAGCAGCCAAGATATGGGCGGGAGGGGGACAGATACGCAGTATTTT.

This clonotype was seen many times. V gene TRBV20-1 combines with J gene TRBJ2-4; D is possibly TRBD2 (5 bases). The CDR3 has 13 residues. Trimming stripped 4 bases from V and 13 bases from J, with 20 bases between. CDR1 is DFQATT, CDR2 SNEGSKA, per germline (reference sequence). The CDR3 protein is CSANGKGFRTQYF. Written as DNA, the CDR3 is TGCAGTGCTAACGGGAAGGGATTTCGAACGCAGTACTTC.

Comments on this clonotype: The junction does not match germline at one end; this may be a read error. The chain carries TRBV25-1 and TRBJ2-7, with D tentatively TRBD1 (6 bases). Germline V lookup: CDR1 MGHDK, CDR2 SYGVNS. CDR3 length: 16 residues. CDR3 residues: CASSEGALAGAYEQYF. CDR3 nucleotide sequence: TGTGCCAGTAGTGAAGGTGCATTGGCAGGGGCCTACGAGCAGTACTTC.

The chain combines TRBV20-1 with TRBJ2-5; D call uncertain. Trimming shortened V by 3 bases and J by 1 base, and 15 bases separated the two germline ends. Germline-derived CDR1 and CDR2 are DFQATT and SNEGSKA (reference sequence). This CDR3 is 15 amino acids long. DNA for the CDR3: TGCAGTGCTAGCGGGCGCCTCCGATTCCAAGAGACCCAGTACTTC. Translation gives CSASGRLRFQETQYF.

Remarks on this clonotype: The DNA is omitted, as the CDR3 cannot be located on it reliably, and the CDR3 follows TCRdb's listing. This chain uses TRBV7-9 with TRBJ1-1. Germline V lookup: CDR1 SEHNR, CDR2 FQNEAQ (reference sequence). The CDR3 contains 20 residues when both ends are counted. CDR3 sequence reads: CASSFYICSAPDRVNTEAFF.

A remark on this clonotype: Its ends do not fully match the called genes, so a read error is possible. The chain recombines TRBV24-1 with TRBJ2-7, with D perhaps TRBD2 (5 bases). Germline V gene data show CDR1 as KGHDR and CDR2 as SFDVKD. The CDR3 has 19 amino acids. CDR3 loop: CATSDPTVDGILNTGELYF. The CDR3 DNA reads TGTGCCACCAGTGACCCCACTGTCGACGGAATCCTGAACACCGGGGAGCTGTACTTC.

This clonotype was seen only a few times. The genes are TRBV11-3 and TRBJ1-5, with D uncertain. From germline, CDR1 is SGHNT and CDR2 YENEEA. This CDR3 has 11 amino acids. Trimming pared 8 bases from V and 9 bases from J, leaving 11 bases between. The CDR3 sequence is CASGLGRPQHF. CDR3 nucleotides: TGTGCCAGCGGGTTGGGGAGGCCCCAGCATTTT.